The source of this T cell receptor (beta chain) is a study of beta chain features in type 1 diabetes. A note on this clone: Its antigen is undetermined.

Study-level points and caveats: All four CD4+ subsets from Type 1 diabetes patients carried moderately but significantly shorter TCRB CDR3s. Type 1 diabetes patients had fewer VDJ junction insertions and more deletions.

The CDR3 covers 13 residues. Between the trimmed V and J ends, which lost 8 bases and 3 bases, there was a span of 14 bases. The germline gives CDR1 SGHDN, CDR2 FVKESK. Expressed TCRB transcripts were sequenced, since all the RNA that had been isolated was reverse transcribed. The protocol was immunoSEQ multiplex PCR, while the TCRdb copy is restricted to in-frame clones and leaves out a portion. The sample holds 200,000 to 300,000 clones; roughly 20% are singletons and the top ten take 0.028%. This clonotype was obtained from a woman between 40 and 50 years old with type 1 diabetes. The chain employs TRBV14 and TRBJ2-7; possibly TRBD2 for D (7 bases). The material sequenced was naive CD4+ T cells from blood. CDR3 amino acids: CASGRGGVYEQYF. The CDR3 DNA reads as TGTGCCAGCGGTAGGGGGGGAGTCTACGAGCAGTACTTC. The entire variable domain, with the rest obtained from reference TRBV14 and TRBJ2-7, is as follows: EAGVTQFPSHSVIEKGQTVTLRCDPISGHDNLYWYRRVMGKEIKFLLHFVKESKQDESGMPNNRFLAERTGGTYSTLKVQPAELEDSGVYFCASGRGGVYEQYFGPGTRLTVT.